This passage covers 20 T cell receptor beta chains from one sample sequenced in a study of T cell repertoires in cytomegalovirus infection. TCRdb reanalysed the reads using MiXCR and keeps one entry per CDR3 protein. This table has roughly 720,000 distinct CDR3 sequences, approximately 34% appearing once. Material: PBMCs. The receptor source for this set is a human donor in good health (CMV status not recorded). Some clones in this sample may be carry-over from other donors' samples.

The table lists this clonotype with a few counts. This sequence joins TRBV7-3 and TRBJ2-1; the match to TRBD1 covers 10 bases. Germline CDR1 SGHTA, CDR2 FQGTGA. Losses at the gene ends were 2 bases for V and 5 bases for J; bases not matched to a gene: 6. This CDR3 has 16 residues. This CDR3 is CASSLVGTGVDNEQFF. Here the CDR3 DNA reads TGTGCCAGCAGCTTAGTCGGGACAGGGGTCGACAATGAGCAGTTCTTC.

This clonotype was picked up a small number of times. The chain is built from TRBV25-1 and TRBJ2-7; tentative D call: TRBD1 (5 bases). Trimming removed 3 bases at V and 1 base at J, with 13 bases between. Germline assignment: CDR1 MGHDK and CDR2 SYGVNS. The CDR3 length is 15 residues. This CDR3 reads CASSDGRTLSYEQYF. CDR3 DNA sequence: TGTGCCAGCAGTGATGGTAGGACACTATCCTACGAGCAGTACTTC.

V usage is TRBV20-1 and J usage is TRBJ2-3; TRBD2 matches at 8 bases. Germline lookup yields CDR1 DFQATT and CDR2 SNEGSKA (reference sequence). V gave up 6 bases and J gave up 4 bases; unmatched junction bases: 12. The length of the CDR3 is 15 residues. CDR3 coding DNA: TGCAGTGCCGAACCAGGGCGGGGGGCAGCAGATACGCAGTATTTT. Translation: CSAEPGRGAADTQYF.

A few counts support this clonotype. Here the CDR3 omits its conserved ending phenylalanine or tryptophan, so a read error is the likely source. Because the CDR3's place on the DNA is in doubt, the DNA is left out and the CDR3 is given as listed by TCRdb. The chain combines TRBV6-6 with TRBJ2-1. From its first to its last residue, the CDR3 has 13 amino acids. Germline CDR1 reads MNHNY; CDR2 reads SVGAGI (reference sequence). CDR3 in amino acids: CASSYSTDLLAAN.

This clonotype was picked up a small number of times. The V gene is TRBV12-3 or TRBV12-4, the J gene TRBJ2-1; TRBD2 matches at 11 bases. The CDR3 loop spans 17 amino acids. The J segment lost 4 bases and the V segment lost 3 bases, leaving 8 bases of the junction unmatched. CDR3: CASSLASTSGAYNEQFF. Here the CDR3 DNA reads TGTGCCAGCAGTTTGGCCTCGACTAGCGGGGCGTACAATGAGCAGTTCTTC.

This clonotype came up a few times. This CDR3 reads CASSGPGRQETQYF. CDR3 nucleotide sequence: TGTGCCAGCAGCGGTCCGGGACGACAAGAGACCCAGTACTTC. This sequence joins TRBV7-9 and TRBJ2-5, with D perhaps matching TRBD1 or TRBD2 (5 bases each). CDR3 size: 14 residues. The V end lost 5 bases, the J end lost 2 bases, and 12 bases lay between the germline ends. In germline, CDR1 is SEHNR, CDR2 FQNEAQ (reference sequence).

The sample holds a few counts of this clonotype. This chain joins TRBV6-2 or TRBV6-3 and TRBJ1-1; D ambiguous. The CDR3 spans 13 residues. V was trimmed by 2 bases and J by 7 bases, leaving 11 bases between them. Germline V CDR1 and CDR2: MNHEY, SVGEGT. DNA of the CDR3: TGTGCCAGCAGTTACCTATCTCGGGGTGAAGCTTTCTTT. Translation: CASSYLSRGEAFF.

In its sample, this clonotype was seen a few times. CDR3 coding DNA: TGTGCCAGCAGACACTCTAGCGGGAGGGCCGCCGGGGAGCTGTTTTTT. It yields the protein CASRHSSGRAAGELFF. The chain has TRBV12-3 or TRBV12-4 and TRBJ2-2; 12 positions match TRBD2. The junction had 8 bases not matched to a gene; V was cut back by 6 bases and J by 6 bases. CDR3 size: 16 residues.

The sample holds a few counts of this clonotype. The chain is built from TRBV28 and TRBJ1-1; the match to TRBD1 covers 8 bases. This CDR3 is 12 amino acids long. Germline V gene data show CDR1 as MDHEN and CDR2 as SYDVKM. V trimming: 6 bases; J trimming: 6 bases; junction bases outside the gene matches: 3. In nucleotides, the CDR3 is TGTGCCAGCAGAGCAGGGGGCTCTGAAGCTTTCTTT. Translating gives CASRAGGSEAFF.

This clonotype came up a few times. The chain links TRBV15 to TRBJ2-5; 12 nucleotides agree with TRBD1. Germline CDR1 reads LNHNV; CDR2 reads YYDKDF (reference sequence). This CDR3 has 19 residues. The ends lost 5 bases at V and 5 bases at J; junction bases unmatched: 18. The DNA for the CDR3 is TGTGCCACCAGCGTAGACCTGACCGGGACAGGGGGCGCTGGGGAGACCCAGTACTTC. This codes for CATSVDLTGTGGAGETQYF.

This clonotype appeared a few times. This chain connects TRBV29-1 to TRBJ1-2; D is undetermined. The V gene lost 6 bases and the J gene lost 3 bases, with 14 bases spanning the gap. Germline V gene sequence: CDR1 SQVTM, CDR2 ANQGSEA. The CDR3 covers 13 residues. For the CDR3, the DNA is TGCAGCGTCAGACCAGCGGAATACTATGGCTACACCTTC. This codes for CSVRPAEYYGYTF.

This chain links TRBV5-6 with TRBJ2-4; TRBD1 aligns across 10 bases. The J segment lost 0 bases and the V segment lost 3 bases, leaving 0 bases of the junction unmatched. Germline V lookup: CDR1 SGHDT, CDR2 YYEEEE. The CDR3 loop spans 15 amino acids. The CDR3 spells CASSWDRGAKNIQYF. The CDR3 DNA reads as TGTGCCAGCAGCTGGGACAGGGGAGCCAAAAACATTCAGTACTTC.

The chain recombines TRBV28 with TRBJ2-6, with a weak D call TRBD1 (6 bases). The CDR3 runs 16 residues. Germline loops: CDR1 MDHEN, CDR2 SYDVKM. The germline V and J ends were trimmed by 6 bases and 2 bases, with 14 bases remaining between them. The CDR3 DNA sequence: TGTGCCAGCAGCAACAGGGACCTCCCTGGGGCCAACGTCCTGACTTTC. Protein: CASSNRDLPGANVLTF.

In its sample, this clonotype was seen a few times. The rearrangement joins TRBV19 to TRBJ2-5; the D is unclear. The CDR3 loop spans 12 amino acids. Germline V gives CDR1 LNHDA, CDR2 SQIVND (reference sequence). V lost 6 bases and J lost 2, with 7 bases in between. The CDR3 region has the DNA TGTGCCAGTAGGGCACCTCAAGAGACCCAGTACTTC. Translation gives CASRAPQETQYF.

This clonotype turned up a few times. The chain uses TRBV7-6 and TRBJ2-7; possibly TRBD1 for D (6 bases). Germline loops: CDR1 SGHVS, CDR2 FNYEAQ. The V end was cut by 4 bases, the J end by 3 bases, with 13 bases between. This CDR3 has 14 amino acids. The CDR3 DNA sequence: TGTGCCAGCAGCTCCTCGGCGACAGGCTACGAGCAGTACTTC. Protein sequence: CASSSSATGYEQYF.

This clonotype has a handful of counts. This chain connects TRBV28 to TRBJ2-5, with TRBD2 identical over 8 bases. V was clipped by 5 bases and J by 4 bases; unmatched bases: 12. The CDR3 is 16 residues long. From germline, CDR1 is MDHEN and CDR2 SYDVKM. The CDR3 region is CASSPPGGGKGETQYF. The CDR3 nucleotides are TGTGCCAGCAGTCCGCCCGGGGGGGGAAAGGGAGAGACCCAGTACTTC.

This chain links TRBV27 with TRBJ2-1; D is perhaps TRBD2 (5 bases). The germline gives CDR1 MNHEY, CDR2 SMNVEV (reference sequence). Trimming took off 2 bases at V and 5 bases at J, with 16 bases between the two ends. The CDR3 sequence is 16 residues long. CDR3 nucleotides: TGTGCCAGCAGTTTAAAACGCGGGCAGGAAGACAATGAGCAGTTCTTC. It yields the protein CASSLKRGQEDNEQFF.

The chain joins TRBV5-1 to TRBJ2-5, with D perhaps TRBD1 (5 bases). There are 15 residues in the CDR3. V shed 3 bases and J shed 1 base, with 13 bases lying between them. The germline CDR1 and CDR2 sequences are SGHRS and YFSETQ. The CDR3 DNA sequence: TGCGCCAGCAGCTCCTCAGACAGAATCCAAGAGACCCAGTACTTC. The encoded protein is CASSSSDRIQETQYF.

The V and J genes are TRBV6-8 and TRBJ2-3; 9 nucleotides agree with TRBD1. With 6 bases clipped from V and 3 bases from J, the junction kept 10 bases outside the gene matches. There are 16 residues in the CDR3. Per germline, CDR1 MNHGY and CDR2 SAAAGT. DNA for the CDR3: TGTGCCAGCAGCGCGCGGGGACAGGGAGGGACAGATACGCAGTATTTT. It is translated as CASSARGQGGTDTQYF.

This clonotype was found a few times. Written as DNA, the CDR3 is TGTGCCAGCAGTTACGACGGGGGCCAGTCTAACTATGGCTACACCTTC. As protein: CASSYDGGQSNYGYTF. The chain is built from TRBV6-6 and TRBJ1-2; D possibly corresponds to TRBD1 (6 bases). Germline V gives CDR1 MNHNY, CDR2 SVGAGI (reference sequence). CDR3 length: 16 amino acids. The germline V and J ends were trimmed by 2 bases and 0 bases, with 13 bases remaining between them.